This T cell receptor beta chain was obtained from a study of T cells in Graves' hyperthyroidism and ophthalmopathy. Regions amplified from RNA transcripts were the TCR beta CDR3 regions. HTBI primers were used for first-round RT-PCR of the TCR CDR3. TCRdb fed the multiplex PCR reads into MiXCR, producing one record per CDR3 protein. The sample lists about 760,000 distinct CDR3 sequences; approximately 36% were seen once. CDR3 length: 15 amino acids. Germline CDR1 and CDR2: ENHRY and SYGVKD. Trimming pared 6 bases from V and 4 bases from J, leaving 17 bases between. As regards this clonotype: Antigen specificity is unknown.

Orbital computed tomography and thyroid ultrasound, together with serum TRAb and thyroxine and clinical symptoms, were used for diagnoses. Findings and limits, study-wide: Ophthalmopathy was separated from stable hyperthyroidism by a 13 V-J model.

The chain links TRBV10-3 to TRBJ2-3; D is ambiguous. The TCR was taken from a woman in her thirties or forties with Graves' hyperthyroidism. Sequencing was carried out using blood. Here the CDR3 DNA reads TGTGCCATCAGACCCCGTCAAGATCACGCAGATACGCAGTATTTT. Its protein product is CAIRPRQDHADTQYF.